The 5 T cell receptor beta chains in this list originate from one sample, sequenced in a study of blood T cells in healthy people across ages (dated by TCRdb to the mid-2010s). Library preparation was by 5' RACE. Reads for this sample came from an Illumina HiSeq 2500. The second PCR ran for roughly 7 to 12 cycles and used a J-beta primer mix along with a sample-barcoded 5' primer. In TCRdb, the public reads were trimmed at Q25 with fastp and aligned with MiXCR, with productive beta chains retained. Merged by CDR3 protein, the rows form single entries marked with the most common genes and DNA. This sample gives almost 1 million distinct CDR3 sequences in total; 51% of them show up just once. About a fifth of the sample is in the top ten clones. Sequenced material: blood. The receptors derive from a woman aged 60-75 years in good health.

This CDR3 reads CASYPAVSETQYF. CDR3 bases: TGTGCCAGCTATCCAGCCGTGTCGGAGACCCAGTACTTC. V is TRBV2 and J is TRBJ2-5; no firm D call. V lost 8 bases to trimming and J lost 5 bases, with 15 bases between them. This CDR3 has 13 amino acids. The germline V gene has CDR1 SNHLY and CDR2 FYNNEI.

The table lists this clonotype with a few counts. This rearrangement joins TRBV29-1 to TRBJ2-7; unclear D gene. V lost 4 bases and J lost 2, with 12 bases in between. The length of the CDR3 is 13 residues. Germline V gene lookup returns CDR1 SQVTM and CDR2 ANQGSEA. CDR3 residues: CSVVAPKPYEQYF. Here the CDR3 DNA reads TGCAGCGTTGTGGCTCCCAAACCCTACGAGCAGTACTTC.

In its sample, this clonotype was seen once. The chain has TRBV30 and TRBJ1-5; 7 positions match TRBD1. This CDR3 has 16 residues. V was pared by 0 bases and J by 5 bases, with 10 bases of the junction left unmatched. Germline V gives CDR1 GTSNPN, CDR2 SVGIG (reference sequence). DNA of the CDR3: TGTGCCTGGAGTGTACTCGGTCCAACAGGGGATCAGCCCCAGCATTTT. Encoded protein: CAWSVLGPTGDQPQHF.

The gene calls are TRBV10-3 and TRBJ2-3; a weak D match, TRBD2 (6 bases). CDR1 is ENHRY and CDR2 is SYGVKD in the germline V gene. This CDR3 is 14 amino acids long. The V gene lost 6 bases and the J gene lost 2 bases, with 12 bases spanning the gap. Written as DNA, the CDR3 is TGTGCCATCAGCCGACTAGTCCCCACAGATACGCAGTATTTT. This encodes CAISRLVPTDTQYF.

This chain connects TRBV29-1 to TRBJ1-4; D call uncertain. The V end was cut by 4 bases, the J end by 5 bases, with 11 bases between. Germline CDR1 SQVTM, CDR2 ANQGSEA. The CDR3 consists of 13 residues. CDR3 nucleotides: TGCAGCGTTGCAACCCTTGGGAATGAAAAACTGTTTTTT. This encodes CSVATLGNEKLFF.